The entry below gives a single T cell receptor (beta chain) sequence along with its context. V gave up 8 bases and J gave up 0 bases, with 11 bases separating them. The CDR3 is made up of 14 amino acids. CDR1 SGHAT and CDR2 FQNNGV come from the germline V gene. This sample was taken from a study of CD8 T cells in Susac syndrome. Reverse transcription of 0.5 to 1 ug RNA used random hexamers. TCRdb fed the immunoSEQ multiplex PCR reads into MiXCR, producing one record per CDR3 protein. There are fewer than 85,000 distinct CDR3 sequences in the sample; about 95% occur only once, and approximately 0.38% lies in the top ten.

The sample consisted of CD8+ T cells from PBMCs. The chain uses TRBV11-2 and TRBJ2-4; D might be TRBD1 (5 bases). This TCR derives from a human donor with multiple sclerosis. CDR3 nucleotides: TGTGCCAGCCGCAAGGGGCCAGCCAAAAACATTCAGTACTTC. It encodes CASRKGPAKNIQYF.